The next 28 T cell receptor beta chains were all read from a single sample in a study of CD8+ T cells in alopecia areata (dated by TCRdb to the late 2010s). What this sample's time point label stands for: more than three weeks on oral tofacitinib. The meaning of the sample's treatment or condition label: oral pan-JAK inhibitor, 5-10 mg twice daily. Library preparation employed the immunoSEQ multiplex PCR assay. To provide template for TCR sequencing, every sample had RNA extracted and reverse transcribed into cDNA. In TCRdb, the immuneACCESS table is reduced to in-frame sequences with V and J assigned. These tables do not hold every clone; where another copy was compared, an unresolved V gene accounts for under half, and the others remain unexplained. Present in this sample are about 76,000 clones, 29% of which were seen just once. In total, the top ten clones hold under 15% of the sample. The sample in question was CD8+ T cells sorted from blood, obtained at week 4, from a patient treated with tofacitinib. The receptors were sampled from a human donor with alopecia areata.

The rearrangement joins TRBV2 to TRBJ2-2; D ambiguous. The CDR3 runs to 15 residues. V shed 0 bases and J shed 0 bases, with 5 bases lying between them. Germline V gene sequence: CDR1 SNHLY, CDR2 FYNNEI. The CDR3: CASSEAGSNTGELFF. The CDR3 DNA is TGTGCCAGCAGTGAAGCGGGATCGAACACCGGGGAGCTGTTTTTT.

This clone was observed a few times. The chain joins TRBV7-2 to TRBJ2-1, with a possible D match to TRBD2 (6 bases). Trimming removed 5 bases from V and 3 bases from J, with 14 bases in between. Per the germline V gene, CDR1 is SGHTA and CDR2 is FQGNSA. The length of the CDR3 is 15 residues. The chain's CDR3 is CASSGGVPDYNEQFF. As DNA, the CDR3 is TGTGCCAGCAGCGGAGGGGTTCCGGACTACAATGAGCAGTTCTTC.

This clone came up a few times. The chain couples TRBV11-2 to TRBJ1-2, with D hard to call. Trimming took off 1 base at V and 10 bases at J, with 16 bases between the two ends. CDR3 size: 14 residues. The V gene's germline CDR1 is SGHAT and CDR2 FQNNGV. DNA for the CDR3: TGTGCCAGCAGCTTAGCATCCGTCGATGGGCACTACACCTTC. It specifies CASSLASVDGHYTF.

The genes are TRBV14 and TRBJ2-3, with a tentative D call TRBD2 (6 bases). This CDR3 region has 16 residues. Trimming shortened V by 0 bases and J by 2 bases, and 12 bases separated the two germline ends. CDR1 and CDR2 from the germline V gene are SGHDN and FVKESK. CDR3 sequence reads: CASSQDQGLLTDTQYF. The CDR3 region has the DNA TGTGCCAGCAGCCAAGATCAGGGACTCCTCACAGATACGCAGTATTTT.

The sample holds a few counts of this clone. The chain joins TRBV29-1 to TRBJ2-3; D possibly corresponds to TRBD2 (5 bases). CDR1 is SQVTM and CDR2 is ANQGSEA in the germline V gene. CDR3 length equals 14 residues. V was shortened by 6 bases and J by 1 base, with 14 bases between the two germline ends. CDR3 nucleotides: TGCAGCGTCCCTTGGCAGGAGGGCACAGATACGCAGTATTTT. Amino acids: CSVPWQEGTDTQYF.

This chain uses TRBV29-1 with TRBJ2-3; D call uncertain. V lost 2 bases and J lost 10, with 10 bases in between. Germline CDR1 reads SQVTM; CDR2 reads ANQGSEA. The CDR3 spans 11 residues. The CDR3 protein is CSVELNRAQYF. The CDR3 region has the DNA TGCAGCGTTGAACTAAACCGGGCGCAGTATTTT.

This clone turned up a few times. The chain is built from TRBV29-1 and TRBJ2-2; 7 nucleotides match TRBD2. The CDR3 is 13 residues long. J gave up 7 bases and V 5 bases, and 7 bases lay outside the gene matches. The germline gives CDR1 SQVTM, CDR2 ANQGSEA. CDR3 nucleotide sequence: TGCAGCGTTCCGGCCGGGGGGAACGGGGAGCTGTTTTTT. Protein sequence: CSVPAGGNGELFF.

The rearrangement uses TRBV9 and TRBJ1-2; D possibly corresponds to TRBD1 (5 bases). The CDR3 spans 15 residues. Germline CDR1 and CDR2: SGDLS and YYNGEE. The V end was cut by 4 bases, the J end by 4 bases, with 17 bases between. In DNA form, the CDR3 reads TGTGCCAGCAGCCCCGGGGACGGAGGAAGCTATGGCTACACCTTC. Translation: CASSPGDGGSYGYTF.

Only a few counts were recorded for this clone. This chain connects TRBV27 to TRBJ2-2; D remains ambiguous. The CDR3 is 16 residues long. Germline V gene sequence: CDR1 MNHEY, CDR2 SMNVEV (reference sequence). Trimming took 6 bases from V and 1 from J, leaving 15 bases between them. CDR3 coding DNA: TGTGCCAGCAGAGAGCGCGGAAGCCTGAACACCGGGGAGCTGTTTTTT. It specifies CASRERGSLNTGELFF.

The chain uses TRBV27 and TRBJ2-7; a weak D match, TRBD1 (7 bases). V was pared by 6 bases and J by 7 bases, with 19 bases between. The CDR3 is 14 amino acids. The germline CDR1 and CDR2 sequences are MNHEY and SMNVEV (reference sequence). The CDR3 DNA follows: TGTGCCAGCAGCCTCCAGGGGGGTTGGTTGGAGCAGTACTTC. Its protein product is CASSLQGGWLEQYF.

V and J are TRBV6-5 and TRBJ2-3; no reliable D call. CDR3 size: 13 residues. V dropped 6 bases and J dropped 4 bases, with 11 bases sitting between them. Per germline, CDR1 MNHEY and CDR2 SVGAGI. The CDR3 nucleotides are TGTGCCAGCAGCTCGAGGAGCGCAGATACGCAGTATTTT. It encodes CASSSRSADTQYF.

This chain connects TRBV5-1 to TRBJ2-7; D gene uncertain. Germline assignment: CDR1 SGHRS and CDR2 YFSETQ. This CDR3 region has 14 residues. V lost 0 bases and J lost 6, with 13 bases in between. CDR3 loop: CASSLGYGAAEQYF. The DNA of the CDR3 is TGCGCCAGCAGCTTGGGATATGGCGCCGCCGAGCAGTACTTC.

CDR3 amino acids: CASRLAGGTEAFF. CDR3 bases: TGTGCCAGCAGGTTGGCGGGAGGGACTGAAGCTTTCTTT. This chain connects TRBV4-2 to TRBJ1-1; D not certain. Trimming took off 6 bases at V and 5 bases at J, with 13 bases between the two ends. CDR1 and CDR2 (germline): LGHNA, YNFKEQ. The CDR3 sequence is 13 residues long.

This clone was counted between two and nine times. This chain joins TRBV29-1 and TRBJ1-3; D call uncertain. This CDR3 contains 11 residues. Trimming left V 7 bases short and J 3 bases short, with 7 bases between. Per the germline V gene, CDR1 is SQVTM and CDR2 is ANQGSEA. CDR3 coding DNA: TGCAGCGCCCACGGTGGAAACACCATATATTTT. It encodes CSAHGGNTIYF.

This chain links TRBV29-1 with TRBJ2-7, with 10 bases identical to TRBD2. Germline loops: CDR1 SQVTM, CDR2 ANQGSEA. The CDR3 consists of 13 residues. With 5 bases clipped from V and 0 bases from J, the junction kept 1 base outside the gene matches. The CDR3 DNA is TGCAGCGTTCTAGCGGGGGACTCCTACGAGCAGTACTTC. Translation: CSVLAGDSYEQYF.

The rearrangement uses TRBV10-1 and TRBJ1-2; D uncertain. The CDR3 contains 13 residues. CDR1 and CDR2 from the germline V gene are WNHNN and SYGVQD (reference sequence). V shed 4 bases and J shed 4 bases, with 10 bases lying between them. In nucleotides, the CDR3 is TGCGCCAGCAGTGGAAACAGCCTCTATGGCTACACCTTC. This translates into CASSGNSLYGYTF.

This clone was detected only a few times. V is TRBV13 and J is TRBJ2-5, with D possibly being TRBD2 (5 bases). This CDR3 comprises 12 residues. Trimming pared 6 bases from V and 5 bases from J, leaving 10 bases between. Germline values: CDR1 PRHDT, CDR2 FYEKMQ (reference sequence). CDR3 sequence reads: CASRDAGETQYF. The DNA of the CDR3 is TGTGCCAGCAGGGATGCGGGCGAGACCCAGTACTTC.

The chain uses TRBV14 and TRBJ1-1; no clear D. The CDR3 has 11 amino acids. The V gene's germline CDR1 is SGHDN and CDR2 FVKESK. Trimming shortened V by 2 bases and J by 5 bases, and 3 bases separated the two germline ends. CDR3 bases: TGTGCCAGCAGCCAAAGTACTGAAGCTTTCTTT. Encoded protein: CASSQSTEAFF.

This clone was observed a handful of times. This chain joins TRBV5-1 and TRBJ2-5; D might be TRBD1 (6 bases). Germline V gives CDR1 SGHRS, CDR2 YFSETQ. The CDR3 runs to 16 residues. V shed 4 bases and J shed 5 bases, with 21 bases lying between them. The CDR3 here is CASSDSNRAAWETQYF. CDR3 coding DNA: TGCGCCAGCAGCGACTCGAACAGGGCCGCCTGGGAGACCCAGTACTTC.

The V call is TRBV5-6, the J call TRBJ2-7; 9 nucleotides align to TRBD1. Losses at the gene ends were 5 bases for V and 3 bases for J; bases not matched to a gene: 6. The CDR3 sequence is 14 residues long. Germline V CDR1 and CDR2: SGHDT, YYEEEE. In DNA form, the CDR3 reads TGTGCCAGCAGTGCCGGGACAGGGAGCTACGAGCAGTACTTC. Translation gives CASSAGTGSYEQYF. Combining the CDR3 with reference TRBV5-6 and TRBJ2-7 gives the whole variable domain DAGVTQSPTHLIKTRGQQVTLRCSPKSGHDTVSWYQQALGQGPQFIFQYYEEEERQRGNFPDRFSGHQFPNYSSELNVNALLLGDSALYLCASSAGTGSYEQYFGPGTRLTVT.

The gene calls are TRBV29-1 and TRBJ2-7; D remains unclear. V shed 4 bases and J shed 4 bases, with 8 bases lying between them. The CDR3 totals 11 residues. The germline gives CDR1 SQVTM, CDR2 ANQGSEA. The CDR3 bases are TGCAGCGTTGTCGACAAGTACGAGCAGTACTTC. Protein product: CSVVDKYEQYF.

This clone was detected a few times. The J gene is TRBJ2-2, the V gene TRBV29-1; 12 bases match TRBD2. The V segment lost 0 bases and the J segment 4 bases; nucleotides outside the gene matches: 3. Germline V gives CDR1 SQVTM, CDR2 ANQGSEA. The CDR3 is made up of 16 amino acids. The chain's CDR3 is CSVEDGLAGSTGELFF. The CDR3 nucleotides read TGCAGCGTTGAAGATGGACTAGCGGGAAGCACCGGGGAGCTGTTTTTT.

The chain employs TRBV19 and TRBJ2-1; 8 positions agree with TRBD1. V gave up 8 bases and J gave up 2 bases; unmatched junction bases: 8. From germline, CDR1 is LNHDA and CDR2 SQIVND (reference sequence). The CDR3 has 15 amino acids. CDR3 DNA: TGTGCCAGTTCCCCTTCAGGGGGCCCCTACAATGAGCAGTTCTTC. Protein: CASSPSGGPYNEQFF.

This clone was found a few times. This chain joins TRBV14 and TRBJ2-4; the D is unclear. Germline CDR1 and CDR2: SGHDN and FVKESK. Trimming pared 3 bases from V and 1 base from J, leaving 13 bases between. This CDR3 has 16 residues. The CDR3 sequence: CASSHRLGMAKNIQYF. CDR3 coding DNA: TGTGCCAGCAGCCACAGGTTGGGGATGGCCAAAAACATTCAGTACTTC.

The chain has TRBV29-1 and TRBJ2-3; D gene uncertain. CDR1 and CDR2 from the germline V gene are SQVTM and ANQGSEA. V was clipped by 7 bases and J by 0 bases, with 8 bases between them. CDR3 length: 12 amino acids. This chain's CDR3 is CSAVGSTDTQYF. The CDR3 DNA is TGCAGCGCGGTAGGGAGCACAGATACGCAGTATTTT.

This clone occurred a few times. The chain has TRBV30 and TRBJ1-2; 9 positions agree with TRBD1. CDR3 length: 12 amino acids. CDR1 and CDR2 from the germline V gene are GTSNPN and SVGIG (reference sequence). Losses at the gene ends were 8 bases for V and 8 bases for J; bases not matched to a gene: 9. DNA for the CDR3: TGTGCCGGACGGGACAGGGAGGGCGGCTACACCTTC. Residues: CAGRDREGGYTF.

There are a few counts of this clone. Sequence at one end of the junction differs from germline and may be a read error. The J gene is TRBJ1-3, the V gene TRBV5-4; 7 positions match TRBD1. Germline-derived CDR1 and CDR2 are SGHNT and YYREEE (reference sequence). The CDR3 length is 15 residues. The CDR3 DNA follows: TGTGCCAGCAGCCCTGACAGGGCCTCTGGGAACACCATATATTTT. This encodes CASSPDRASGNTIYF. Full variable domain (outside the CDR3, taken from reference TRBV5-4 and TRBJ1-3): ETGVTQSPTHLIKTRGQQVTLRCSSQSGHNTVSWYQQALGQGPQFIFQYYREEENGRGNFPPRFSGLQFPNYSSELNVNALELDDSALYLCASSPDRASGNTIYFGEGSWLTVV.

CDR3 DNA: TGCAGTGCTAGGGGCAGGGATGAGCAGTTCTTC. Protein product: CSARGRDEQFF. The chain couples TRBV20-1 to TRBJ2-1; TRBD1 might be the D (5 bases). V dropped 3 bases and J dropped 8 bases, with 8 bases sitting between them. Germline lookup yields CDR1 DFQATT and CDR2 SNEGSKA (reference sequence). This CDR3 has 11 residues.